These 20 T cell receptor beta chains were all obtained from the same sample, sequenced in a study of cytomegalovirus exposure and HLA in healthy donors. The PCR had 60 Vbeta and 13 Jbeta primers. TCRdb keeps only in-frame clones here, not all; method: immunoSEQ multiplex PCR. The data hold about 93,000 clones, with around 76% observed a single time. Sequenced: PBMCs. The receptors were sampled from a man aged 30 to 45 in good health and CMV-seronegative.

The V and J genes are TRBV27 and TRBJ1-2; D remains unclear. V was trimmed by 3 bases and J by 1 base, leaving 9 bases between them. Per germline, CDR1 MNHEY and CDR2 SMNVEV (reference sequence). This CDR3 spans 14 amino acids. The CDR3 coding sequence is TGTGCCAGCAGTTTCGGGAACTTTAACTATGGCTACACCTTC. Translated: CASSFGNFNYGYTF.

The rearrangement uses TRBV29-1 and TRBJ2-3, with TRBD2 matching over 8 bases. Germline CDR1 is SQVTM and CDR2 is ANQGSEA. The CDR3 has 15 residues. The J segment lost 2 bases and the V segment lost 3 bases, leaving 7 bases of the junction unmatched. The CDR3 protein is CSVEKRGPYTDTQYF. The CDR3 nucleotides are TGCAGCGTTGAGAAGCGGGGGCCATACACAGATACGCAGTATTTT.

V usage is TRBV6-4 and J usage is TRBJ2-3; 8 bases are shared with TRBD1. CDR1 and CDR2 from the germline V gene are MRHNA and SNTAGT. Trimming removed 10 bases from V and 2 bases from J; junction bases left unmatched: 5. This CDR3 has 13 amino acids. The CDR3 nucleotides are TGTGCCACTGGACAGGGACACACAGATACGCAGTATTTT. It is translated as CATGQGHTDTQYF.

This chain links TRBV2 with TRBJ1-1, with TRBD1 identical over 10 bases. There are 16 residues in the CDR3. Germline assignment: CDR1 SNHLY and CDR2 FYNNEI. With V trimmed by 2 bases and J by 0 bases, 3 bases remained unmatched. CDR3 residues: CASSETGTGVNTEAFF. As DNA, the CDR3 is TGTGCCAGCAGTGAAACCGGGACAGGGGTGAACACTGAAGCTTTCTTT.

The CDR3 DNA reads TGCAGCATGCGGGACCCACAATCAGCTAACTATGGCTACACCTTC. It is translated as CSMRDPQSANYGYTF. The chain has TRBV29-1 and TRBJ1-2; weak D call: TRBD1 (5 bases). V was clipped by 8 bases and J by 0 bases, with 19 bases between them. The germline V gene has CDR1 SQVTM and CDR2 ANQGSEA. The CDR3 has 15 amino acids.

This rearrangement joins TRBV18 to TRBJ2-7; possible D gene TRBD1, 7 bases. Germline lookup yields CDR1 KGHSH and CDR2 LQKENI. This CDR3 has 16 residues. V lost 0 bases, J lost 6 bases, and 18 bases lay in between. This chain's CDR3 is CASSPPQGGFVGEQYF. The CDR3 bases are TGTGCCAGCTCACCACCCCAGGGGGGTTTCGTTGGCGAGCAGTACTTC.

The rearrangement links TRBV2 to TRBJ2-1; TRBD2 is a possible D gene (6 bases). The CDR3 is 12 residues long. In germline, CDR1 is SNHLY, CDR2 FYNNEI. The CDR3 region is CAAAGSGREQFF. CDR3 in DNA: TGTGCGGCAGCAGGTTCAGGGAGGGAGCAGTTCTTC. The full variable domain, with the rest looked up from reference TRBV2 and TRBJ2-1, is EPEVTQTPSHQVTQMGQEVILRCVPISNHLYFYWYRQILGQKVEFLVSFYNNEISEKSEIFDDQFSVERPDGSNFTLKIRSTKLEDSAMYFCAAAGSGREQFFGPGTRLTVL.

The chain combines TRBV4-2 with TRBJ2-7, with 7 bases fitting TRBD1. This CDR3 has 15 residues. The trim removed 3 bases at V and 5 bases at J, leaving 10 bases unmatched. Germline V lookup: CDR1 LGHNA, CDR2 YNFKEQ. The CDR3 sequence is CASSHDLDRVNEQYF. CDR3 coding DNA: TGTGCCAGCAGCCACGACCTAGACAGGGTGAACGAGCAGTACTTC.

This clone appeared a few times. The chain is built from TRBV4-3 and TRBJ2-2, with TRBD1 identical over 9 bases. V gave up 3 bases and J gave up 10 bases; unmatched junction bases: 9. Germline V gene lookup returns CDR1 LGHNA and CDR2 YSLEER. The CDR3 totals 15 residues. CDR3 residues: CASSQGTGSTQELFF. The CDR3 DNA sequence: TGCGCCAGCAGCCAGGGGACAGGGAGCACCCAGGAGCTGTTTTTT.

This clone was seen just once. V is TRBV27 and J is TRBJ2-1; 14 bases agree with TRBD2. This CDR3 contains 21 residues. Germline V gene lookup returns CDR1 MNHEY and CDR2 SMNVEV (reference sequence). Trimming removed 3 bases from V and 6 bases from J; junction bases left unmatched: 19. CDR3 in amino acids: CASSFRTSGGNTRANLNEQFF. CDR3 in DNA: TGTGCCAGCAGTTTTAGGACTAGCGGGGGGAACACGAGAGCTAACCTCAATGAGCAGTTCTTC.

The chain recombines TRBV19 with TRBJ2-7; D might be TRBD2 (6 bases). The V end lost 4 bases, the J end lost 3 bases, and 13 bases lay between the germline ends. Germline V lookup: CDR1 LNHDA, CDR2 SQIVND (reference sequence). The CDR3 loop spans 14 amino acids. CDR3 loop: CASSKIRGSYEQYF. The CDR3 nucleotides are TGTGCCAGTAGTAAGATTCGGGGGAGCTACGAGCAGTACTTC.

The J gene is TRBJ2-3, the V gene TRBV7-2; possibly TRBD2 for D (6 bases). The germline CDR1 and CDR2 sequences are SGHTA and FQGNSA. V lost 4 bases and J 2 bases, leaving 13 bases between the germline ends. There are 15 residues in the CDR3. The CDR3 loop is CASSYRLVYTDTQYF. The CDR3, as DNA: TGTGCCAGCAGCTACAGACTAGTATACACAGATACGCAGTATTTT. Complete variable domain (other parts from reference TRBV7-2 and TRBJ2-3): GAGVSQSPSNKVTEKGKDVELRCDPISGHTALYWYRQSLGQGLEFLIYFQGNSAPDKSGLPSDRFSAERTGGSVSTLTIQRTQQEDSAVYLCASSYRLVYTDTQYFGPGTRLTVL.

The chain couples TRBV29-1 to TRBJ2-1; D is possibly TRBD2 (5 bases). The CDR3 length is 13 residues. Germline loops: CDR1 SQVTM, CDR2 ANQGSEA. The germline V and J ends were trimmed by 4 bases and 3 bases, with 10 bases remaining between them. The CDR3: CSVAGSIYNEQFF. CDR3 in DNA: TGCAGCGTTGCGGGATCTATCTACAATGAGCAGTTCTTC.

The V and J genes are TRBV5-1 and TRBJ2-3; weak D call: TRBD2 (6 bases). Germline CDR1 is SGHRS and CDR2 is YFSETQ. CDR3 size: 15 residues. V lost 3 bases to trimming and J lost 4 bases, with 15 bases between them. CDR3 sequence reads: CASSWTGLLPDTQYF. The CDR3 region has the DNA TGCGCCAGCAGCTGGACGGGACTTTTACCAGATACGCAGTATTTT.

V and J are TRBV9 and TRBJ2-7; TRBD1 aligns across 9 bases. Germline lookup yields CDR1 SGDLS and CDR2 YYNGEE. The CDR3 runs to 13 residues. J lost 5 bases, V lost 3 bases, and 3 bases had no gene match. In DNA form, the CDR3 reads TGTGCCAGCAGCGGGGGACAGGGAGACGAGCAGTACTTC. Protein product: CASSGGQGDEQYF.

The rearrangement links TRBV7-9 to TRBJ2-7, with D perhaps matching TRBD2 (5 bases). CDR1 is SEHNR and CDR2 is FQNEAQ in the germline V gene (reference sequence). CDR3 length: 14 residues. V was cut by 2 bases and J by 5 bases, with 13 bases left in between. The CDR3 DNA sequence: TGTGCCAGCAGCTTAAGTATCGGGCGGGACGAGCAGTACGTC. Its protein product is CASSLSIGRDEQYV.

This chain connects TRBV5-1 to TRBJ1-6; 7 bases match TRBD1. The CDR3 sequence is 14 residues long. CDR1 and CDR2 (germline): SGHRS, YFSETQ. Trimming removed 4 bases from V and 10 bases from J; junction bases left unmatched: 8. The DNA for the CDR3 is TGCGCCAGCAGCCCCGGACAGGATCGCTCACCCCTCCACTTT. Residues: CASSPGQDRSPLHF.

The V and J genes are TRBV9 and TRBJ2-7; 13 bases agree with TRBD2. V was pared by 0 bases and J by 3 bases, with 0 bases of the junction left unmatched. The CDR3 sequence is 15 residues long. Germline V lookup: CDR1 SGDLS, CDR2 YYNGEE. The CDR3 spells CASSVGTSGGYEQYF. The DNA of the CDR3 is TGTGCCAGCAGCGTAGGGACTAGCGGGGGCTACGAGCAGTACTTC.

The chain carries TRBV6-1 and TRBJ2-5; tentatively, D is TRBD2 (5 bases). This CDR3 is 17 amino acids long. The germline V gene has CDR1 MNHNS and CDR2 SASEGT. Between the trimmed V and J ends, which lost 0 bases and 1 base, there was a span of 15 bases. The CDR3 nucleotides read TGTGCCAGCAGTGAAGCGGATTTCGGGGTCCCCCAAGAGACCCAGTACTTC. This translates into CASSEADFGVPQETQYF.

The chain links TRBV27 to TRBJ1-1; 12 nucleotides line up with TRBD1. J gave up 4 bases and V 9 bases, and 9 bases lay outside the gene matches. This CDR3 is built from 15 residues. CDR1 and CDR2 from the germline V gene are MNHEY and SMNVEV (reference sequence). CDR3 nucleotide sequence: TGTGCCAGTCTTCTGGGACAGGGGGCCGGCACTGAAGCTTTCTTT. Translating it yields CASLLGQGAGTEAFF.